This T cell receptor beta chain originates from a study of T cells in tumors and immune-related adverse events (dated by TCRdb to the early 2020s). The immunoSEQ assay was used to amplify and sequence the TCR beta locus, producing bulk TCR Vbeta CDR3 data. Per the original workflow: CDR3s were excluded if they were non-productive, were shorter than 7 amino acids, or did not start with C or end with F/W. Only specimens with at least 1000 reads were analysed, and clonotypes were defined at the amino acid level. Clonality was calculated as 1 minus Pielou's evenness. Library sizes were equalized by abundance-weighted random subsampling with replacement, repeated 100 times to report 95% confidence intervals. The Morisita overlap index was used to quantify repertoire overlap, and for each specimen the top 40 clones were checked for overlap with the irAE. TCRdb limited this immuneACCESS table to in-frame rearrangements with V and J called. A share of clones is missing; checked studies link under half to unresolved V genes, and the rest is unexplained. V and J calls and clone size are given by that table; D and trimming were obtained from the DNA. The sample records fewer than 4,500 clones, 82% of which are singletons. About a fifth of the sample is held by the ten biggest clonotypes.

This clone was found a few times. No antigen is known for it. There are no base qualities to consult, and no much larger clone falls within one base. Taken with the paper, the label for treatment or condition translates to: nivolumab (PD-1 blockade) given before sampling. The DNeasy Blood and Tissue Kit was used to extract DNA from formalin-fixed paraffin-embedded specimens. The germline ends are 12 bases apart after V is trimmed by 0 bases and J by 4 bases. From the germline V gene (reference sequence), CDR1 is GTSNPN and CDR2 is SVGIG. The CDR3 holds 14 amino acids from the cysteine to the phenylalanine. The kept DNA is CDR3 alone, 42 bases in frame from the first base.

The TCR originated in a female donor with metastatic renal cell carcinoma. The rearranged segments are TRBV30 and TRBJ1-1, with a weak D call of TRBD1 (5 bases match). Sequencing used skin tissue, obtained from a patient treated with anti-PD-1 therapy. This receptor carries the CDR3 CAWSVTTGGTEAFF. The DNA sequence is as follows: TGTGCCTGGAGTGTGACTACGGGGGGCACTGAAGCTTTCTTT.